Listed below are T cell receptor beta chains from one sample, sequenced in a study of beta chain features in type 1 diabetes. Generated by immunoSEQ multiplex PCR, the TCRdb table keeps only in-frame clones and is missing some. The repertoire holds 600,000 to 700,000 clones, with roughly an eighth as singletons. The source material was naive CD4+ T cells from blood. The receptors were sampled from a man aged 30-40 years with type 1 diabetes. The CDR3 runs from the conserved cysteine through the conserved F or W. A D gene is named only where the DNA matches it firmly. Clone size is shown for a subset of rows, as once, few, many or a class of expanded clone.

CDR3 protein: CASSLAGQGMETQYF
CDR3 DNA: TGTGCCAGCAGCTTGGCCGGACAGGGCATGGAGACCCAGTACTTC
V gene: TRBV5-4
J gene: TRBJ2-5
D gene: TRBD1
clone size: .

CDR3 protein: CASSLGPDTEAFF
CDR3 DNA: TGCGCCAGCAGCTTGGGTCCAGACACTGAAGCTTTCTTT
V gene: TRBV7-3
J gene: TRBJ1-1
D gene: .
clone size: .

CDR3 protein: CASSEARVGRYEQYF
CDR3 DNA: TGTGCCAGCAGTGAAGCGCGAGTTGGGCGTTACGAGCAGTACTTC
V gene: TRBV2
J gene: TRBJ2-7
D gene: .
clone size: .

CDR3 protein: CAWSRAQFTGELFF
CDR3 DNA: TGTGCCTGGAGCCGGGCCCAGTTCACCGGGGAGCTGTTTTTT
V gene: TRBV30
J gene: TRBJ2-2
D gene: .
clone size: .

CDR3 protein: CASRLRQGYEQYF
CDR3 DNA: TGTGCCAGCAGACTTCGACAGGGCTACGAGCAGTACTTC
V gene: TRBV6-6
J gene: TRBJ2-7
D gene: TRBD1
clone size: few

CDR3 protein: CASRKGQTYEQYF
CDR3 DNA: TGTGCCAGCAGAAAGGGACAGACCTACGAGCAGTACTTC
V gene: TRBV6-6
J gene: TRBJ2-7
D gene: TRBD1
clone size: few

CDR3 protein: CASSTGPSNQPQHF
CDR3 DNA: TGTGCCAGCAGCACAGGACCTTCAAATCAGCCCCAGCATTTT
V gene: TRBV7-9
J gene: TRBJ1-5
D gene: .
clone size: .

CDR3 protein: CASSPKRGGPNTQYF
CDR3 DNA: TGTGCCAGCTCACCAAAGCGGGGGGGCCCGAATACGCAGTATTTT
V gene: TRBV18
J gene: TRBJ2-3
D gene: TRBD2
clone size: few

CDR3 protein: CASSLTGAMNTEAFF
CDR3 DNA: TGCGCCAGCAGCTTGACAGGGGCCATGAACACTGAAGCTTTCTTT
V gene: TRBV5-1
J gene: TRBJ1-1
D gene: TRBD1
clone size: .

CDR3 protein: CASSPRKGQQQYF
CDR3 DNA: TGTGCCAGCAGCCCCAGGAAAGGGCAGCAGCAGTACTTC
V gene: TRBV7-2
J gene: TRBJ2-7
D gene: .
clone size: few

CDR3 protein: CASSSLGSQETQYF
CDR3 DNA: TGTGCCAGCAGTTCTTTAGGATCACAAGAGACCCAGTACTTC
V gene: TRBV7-9
J gene: TRBJ2-5
D gene: .
clone size: .

CDR3 protein: CASSWGTSGRGETQYF
CDR3 DNA: TGTGCCAGCAGCTGGGGGACCAGCGGGAGAGGAGAGACCCAGTACTTC
V gene: TRBV25-1
J gene: TRBJ2-5
D gene: TRBD2
clone size: .

CDR3 protein: CASSKAGGRSYGYTF
CDR3 DNA: TGTGCCAGCAGCAAAGCTGGGGGACGTTCCTATGGCTACACCTTC
V gene: TRBV21-1
J gene: TRBJ1-2
D gene: .
clone size: .

CDR3 protein: CASSLNNINSNQPQHF
CDR3 DNA: TGTGCCAGCAGCTTAAATAACATCAATAGCAATCAGCCCCAGCATTTT
V gene: TRBV7-8
J gene: TRBJ1-5
D gene: .
clone size: .

CDR3 protein: CASLRQAANTGELFF
CDR3 DNA: TGTGCCAGCTTACGACAGGCCGCGAACACCGGGGAGCTGTTTTTT
V gene: TRBV2
J gene: TRBJ2-2
D gene: .
clone size: .

CDR3 protein: CSVVNSLGYTF
CDR3 DNA: TGCAGCGTTGTAAACAGTTTAGGCTACACCTTC
V gene: TRBV29-1
J gene: TRBJ1-2
D gene: .
clone size: .